This entry lists 20 T cell receptor beta chains sequenced from one sample in a study of response to subunit inactivated influenza vaccine. TCRdb itself ran the RT-PCR reads through MiXCR, one entry per CDR3 protein. The sample lists 650,000 to 700,000 distinct CDR3 sequences, about 15% occurring once. The sample here was PBMCs from blood, taken 12 days after vaccination. These receptors were collected from a man aged 45-60 years who received an inactivated influenza vaccine.

The chain links TRBV5-1 to TRBJ2-2; D remains ambiguous. The germline V gene has CDR1 SGHRS and CDR2 YFSETQ. This CDR3 contains 13 residues. With 0 bases removed from V and 9 bases from J, the gap between germline ends came to 9 bases. Here the CDR3 reads CASSLDLVRELFF. CDR3 DNA: TGCGCCAGCAGCTTGGATCTCGTCCGGGAGCTGTTTTTT.

This clonotype was found many times. This chain joins TRBV27 and TRBJ1-5, with TRBD1 matching over 8 bases. The V gene end was trimmed by 6 bases and the J gene end by 7 bases; junction bases not matched to a gene: 17. The germline V gene encodes CDR1 MNHEY and CDR2 SMNVEV (reference sequence). CDR3 length: 17 amino acids. As DNA, the CDR3 is TGTGCCAGCAGCCTCTCCCTCCCGACAGGGGACGAACAGCCCCAGCATTTT. This translates into CASSLSLPTGDEQPQHF.

The chain is built from TRBV29-1 and TRBJ2-7; TRBD2 matches at 7 bases. From germline, CDR1 is SQVTM and CDR2 ANQGSEA. This CDR3 is 14 amino acids long. V dropped 1 base and J dropped 7; count of bases not matched to a gene: 10. CDR3 coding DNA: TGCAGCGTTGAAGCTTACGGGAGGACGCTTGAGCAGTACTTC. Its translation: CSVEAYGRTLEQYF.

This clonotype showed up just a few times. This sequence joins TRBV11-2 and TRBJ2-7; TRBD2 matches at 11 bases. The CDR3 spans 14 residues. Germline loops: CDR1 SGHAT, CDR2 FQNNGV. V shed 4 bases, J shed 3 bases, and the junction held 2 bases outside the gene matches. The CDR3 here is CASSSTSGNYEQYF. The CDR3 DNA is TGTGCCAGCAGCTCGACTAGCGGGAACTACGAGCAGTACTTC. The entire variable domain, with the rest obtained from reference TRBV11-2 and TRBJ2-7, is as follows: EAGVAQSPRYKIIEKRQSVAFWCNPISGHATLYWYQQILGQGPKLLIQFQNNGVVDDSQLPKDRFSAERLKGVDSTLKIQPAKLEDSAVYLCASSSTSGNYEQYFGPGTRLTVT.

This clonotype was recorded a few times. The chain employs TRBV6-5 and TRBJ1-3; 8 nucleotides match TRBD1. This CDR3 comprises 16 residues. CDR1 is MNHEY and CDR2 is SVGAGI in the germline V gene. Unmatched junction bases numbered 3, after V lost 2 bases and J lost 0 bases. In DNA, the CDR3 is TGTGCCAGCAGTTACAGACAGGGGAGCTCTGGAAACACCATATATTTT. This gives the protein CASSYRQGSSGNTIYF.

This clonotype was seen repeatedly, ten times or more. The chain employs TRBV29-1 and TRBJ2-2; D remains unclear. The CDR3 sequence is 11 residues long. Germline V gene data show CDR1 as SQVTM and CDR2 as ANQGSEA. Trimming took 7 bases from V and 6 from J, leaving 9 bases between them. CDR3 in amino acids: CSAERPGELFF. Here the CDR3 DNA reads TGCAGCGCCGAGCGCCCCGGGGAGCTGTTTTTT.

This clonotype has at least ten counts. The gene calls are TRBV6-2 or TRBV6-3 and TRBJ2-7; 7 nucleotides line up with TRBD1. After removal of 3 bases from V and 1 base from J, the junction contained 9 bases not matched to a gene. Germline CDR1 and CDR2: MNHEY and SVGEGT. This CDR3 region has 16 residues. Here the CDR3 reads CASSYGPGGRSYEQYF. The CDR3 DNA reads TGTGCCAGCAGTTATGGTCCAGGGGGTCGTTCCTACGAGCAGTACTTC.

This clonotype was picked up a small number of times. This rearrangement joins TRBV5-1 to TRBJ2-7; D possibly corresponds to TRBD2 (6 bases). CDR3 length equals 14 residues. Germline V gene lookup returns CDR1 SGHRS and CDR2 YFSETQ. V was pared by 4 bases and J by 5 bases, with 16 bases between. CDR3 DNA: TGCGCCAGCAGCCTGGCGGGACTCCTCGACGAGCAGTACTTC. Protein: CASSLAGLLDEQYF. Based on the CDR3 plus reference TRBV5-1 and TRBJ2-7, the full variable domain is KAGVTQTPRYLIKTRGQQVTLSCSPISGHRSVSWYQQTPGQGLQFLFEYFSETQRNKGNFPGRFSGRQFSNSRSEMNVSTLELGDSALYLCASSLAGLLDEQYFGPGTRLTVT.

This chain connects TRBV10-3 to TRBJ2-1; 12 bases align to TRBD2. V dropped 4 bases and J dropped 4; count of bases not matched to a gene: 2. CDR1 is ENHRY and CDR2 is SYGVKD in the germline V gene. CDR3 size: 15 residues. The CDR3 reads CAISGTSGVYNEQFF. Written as DNA, the CDR3 is TGTGCCATCAGTGGGACTAGCGGGGTATACAATGAGCAGTTCTTC.

The chain employs TRBV9 and TRBJ1-2, with D possibly TRBD1 on 6 matching bases. This CDR3 is 13 amino acids long. The V gene lost 0 bases and the J gene lost 7 bases, with 10 bases spanning the gap. CDR1 and CDR2 from the germline V gene are SGDLS and YYNGEE. DNA for the CDR3: TGTGCCAGCAGCGTAGGGACAGACTGTGGCTACACCTTC. Its protein product is CASSVGTDCGYTF. The full variable domain, rest sourced from reference TRBV9 and TRBJ1-2, is DSGVTQTPKHLITATGQRVTLRCSPRSGDLSVYWYQQSLDQGLQFLIQYYNGEERAKGNILERFSAQQFPDLHSELNLSSLELGDSALYFCASSVGTDCGYTFGSGTRLTVV.

CDR3 region: CASSQEMYGGAYEQYF. CDR3 DNA sequence: TGTGCCAGCAGCCAAGAGATGTACGGGGGGGCCTACGAGCAGTACTTC. This chain links TRBV4-2 with TRBJ2-7; 8 bases agree with TRBD2. In germline, CDR1 is LGHNA, CDR2 YNFKEQ. V shed 0 bases, J shed 2 bases, and the junction held 6 bases outside the gene matches. CDR3 length: 16 amino acids.

The J gene is TRBJ2-4, the V gene TRBV7-8, with D hard to call. Trimming took off 3 bases at V and 9 bases at J, with 12 bases between the two ends. Per germline, CDR1 SGHVS and CDR2 FQNEAQ. The CDR3 covers 13 residues. CDR3: CASSFNEDGIQYF. CDR3 nucleotides: TGTGCCAGCAGCTTTAATGAGGACGGCATTCAGTACTTC.

This clonotype occurred a few times. V is TRBV12-3 or TRBV12-4 and J is TRBJ2-2, with TRBD2 matching 9 bases. The ends lost 4 bases at V and 6 bases at J; junction bases unmatched: 3. The CDR3 is 14 residues long. CDR3 sequence (DNA): TGTGCCAGCAGTTCTGGGACTAGCCCCGGGGAGCTGTTTTTT. Protein: CASSSGTSPGELFF.

In DNA form, the CDR3 reads TGTGCCAGCAGCTCCCAGGGGGGGGCATATGGCTACACCTTC. Residues: CASSSQGGAYGYTF. This chain uses TRBV7-2 with TRBJ1-2, with 7 bases identical to TRBD1. J lost 5 bases, V lost 4 bases, and 7 bases had no gene match. Germline-derived CDR1 and CDR2 are SGHTA and FQGNSA. There are 14 residues in the CDR3.

The chain combines TRBV5-6 with TRBJ2-1, with D tentatively TRBD1 (6 bases). CDR1 SGHDT and CDR2 YYEEEE come from the germline V gene. The CDR3 length is 17 residues. Trimming cost V 3 bases and J 8 bases, with 24 bases left between them. As DNA, the CDR3 is TGTGCCAGCAGCTGGGGGCCGGGACGGACAGCGTCCGATGAGCAGTTCTTC. As protein: CASSWGPGRTASDEQFF. Full variable domain (rest looked up from reference TRBV5-6 and TRBJ2-1): DAGVTQSPTHLIKTRGQQVTLRCSPKSGHDTVSWYQQALGQGPQFIFQYYEEEERQRGNFPDRFSGHQFPNYSSELNVNALLLGDSALYLCASSWGPGRTASDEQFFGPGTRLTVL.

This chain uses TRBV6-1 with TRBJ2-3, with D perhaps being TRBD1 or TRBD2 (6 bases each). This CDR3 has 15 amino acids. Per the germline V gene, CDR1 is MNHNS and CDR2 is SASEGT. Trimming left V 6 bases short and J 2 bases short, with 15 bases between. This chain's CDR3 is CASSNYGGSTDTQYF. CDR3 DNA sequence: TGTGCCAGCAGCAACTACGGGGGCTCCACAGATACGCAGTATTTT.

This clonotype has ten or more counts. The chain uses TRBV12-3 or TRBV12-4 and TRBJ2-2; D gene ambiguous. This CDR3 has 14 amino acids. V shed 5 bases and J shed 6 bases, with 13 bases lying between them. CDR3 nucleotides: TGTGCCAGCAGTCTCACAGTTTCCCCCGGGGAGCTGTTTTTT. This codes for CASSLTVSPGELFF.

This clonotype was recorded a few times. V is TRBV5-1 and J is TRBJ1-1; D may be TRBD1 (5 bases). This CDR3 has 14 residues. The germline gives CDR1 SGHRS, CDR2 YFSETQ. V lost 3 bases and J lost 0, with 9 bases in between. The CDR3 DNA reads TGCGCCAGCAGCTCGAGGGGTCTGAACACTGAAGCTTTCTTT. This codes for CASSSRGLNTEAFF.

The chain joins TRBV21-1 to TRBJ1-2; the table assigns TRBD1, which was not confirmed against the DNA. TRBV21-1 is a known pseudogene. CDR3 length equals 16 residues. The CDR3 DNA is TGTGCCAGCAGCATAAATGGACAGAATGATAACTATGGCTACACCTTC. Translating gives CASSINGQNDNYGYTF.

The J gene is TRBJ2-7, the V gene TRBV4-3, with 9 bases that match TRBD1. The ends lost 3 bases at V and 6 bases at J; junction bases unmatched: 9. Germline CDR1 is LGHNA and CDR2 is YSLEER. The CDR3 is 15 amino acids. CDR3 region: CASSQSQGAGGEQYF. CDR3 bases: TGCGCCAGCAGCCAGTCACAGGGGGCTGGGGGCGAGCAGTACTTC.